Reported below is one TCR beta chain. Antigen specificity is unknown. The CDR3 is made up of 15 amino acids. CDR1 KGHSH and CDR2 LQKENI come from the germline V gene. The V gene lost 3 bases and the J gene lost 2 bases, with 12 bases spanning the gap. The data were obtained in a study of response to subunit inactivated influenza vaccine. Via MiXCR, TCRdb re-called the RT-PCR reads, giving one row per CDR3 protein. The sample consists of 860,000 or so distinct CDR3 sequences, approximately 21% of them appearing once. Notes on the study in general: Each seasonal influenza vaccination, the authors suggested, recruits few new T cells.

The J gene is TRBJ2-3, the V gene TRBV18, with D possibly being TRBD2 (5 bases). The clonotype was recovered from a man in his fifties or sixties who received an inactivated influenza vaccine. The sample in question was PBMCs from blood, obtained about 5 days after vaccination. The CDR3 region is CASSPGLHPTDTQYF. The DNA of the CDR3 is TGTGCCAGCTCACCCGGACTGCACCCCACAGATACGCAGTATTTT.